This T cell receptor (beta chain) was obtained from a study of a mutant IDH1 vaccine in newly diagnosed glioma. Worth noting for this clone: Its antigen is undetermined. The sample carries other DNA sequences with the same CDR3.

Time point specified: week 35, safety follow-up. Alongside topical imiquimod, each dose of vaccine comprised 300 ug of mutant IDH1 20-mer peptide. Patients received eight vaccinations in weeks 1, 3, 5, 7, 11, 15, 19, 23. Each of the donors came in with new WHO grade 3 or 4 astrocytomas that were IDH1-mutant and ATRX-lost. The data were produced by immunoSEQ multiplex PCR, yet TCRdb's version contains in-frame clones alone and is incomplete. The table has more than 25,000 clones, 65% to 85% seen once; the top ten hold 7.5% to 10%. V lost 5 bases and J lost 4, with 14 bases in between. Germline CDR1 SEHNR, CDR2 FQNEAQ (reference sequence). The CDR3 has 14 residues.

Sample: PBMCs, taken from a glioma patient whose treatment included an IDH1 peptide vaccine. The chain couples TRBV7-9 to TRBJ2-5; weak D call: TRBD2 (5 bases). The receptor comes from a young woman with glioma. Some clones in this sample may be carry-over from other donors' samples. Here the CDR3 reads CASSPPGEGETQYF. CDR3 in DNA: TGTGCCAGCAGCCCCCCCGGGGAAGGAGAGACCCAGTACTTC.